The rows below give T cell receptor beta chains drawn from one sample of a study of blood T cells in healthy people across ages. Each CDR3 protein is one row after TCRdb ran MiXCR on the 5' RACE reads. The data show 550,000 to 800,000 distinct CDR3 sequences, about a third seen once. What was sequenced was blood. These receptors all stem from an elderly woman in good health. Both conserved end residues are part of each CDR3. The D gene is left open where the match is weak. Some rows have no size entry. The others give once, few or many, or a class for an expanded clone.

>TRBV7-9|many|.|TRBJ1-5
TGTGCCAGCAGCCACAACCGGGAGAATCAGCCCCAGCATTTT
CASSHNRENQPQHF
>TRBV7-2|many|.|TRBJ2-3
TGTGCCAGCAGCTCGCGACTGGGGGGGCCCCTCACAGATACGCAGTATTTT
CASSSRLGGPLTDTQYF
>TRBV5-1|many|.|TRBJ2-5
TGCGCCAGCAGCTTGCGGGGGCGGGAAGAGACCCAGTACTTC
CASSLRGREETQYF
>TRBV29-1|few|.|TRBJ2-1
TGCAGCGTTAGTGGCGGGAATGAGCAGTTCTTC
CSVSGGNEQFF
>TRBV7-2|.|TRBD2|TRBJ2-5
TGTGCCAGCAGCTTAAGTTTGACTAGCGTCCAAGAGACCCAGTACTTC
CASSLSLTSVQETQYF
>TRBV5-1|.|TRBD2|TRBJ2-1
TGCGCCAGCAGCTCGGGGACTAGCGCTTCGGCGGGTAACGATGAGCAGTTCTTC
CASSSGTSASAGNDEQFF
>TRBV6-2/TRBV6-3|few|TRBD2|TRBJ2-3
TGTGCCAGCAAGAAGGGACTAGCGGGATATGTCGATACGCAGTATTTT
CASKKGLAGYVDTQYF
>TRBV29-1|.|.|TRBJ1-2
TGCAGCGTTGGGAGTCGGCAGTGCTATGGCTACACCTTC
CSVGSRQCYGYTF
>TRBV5-1|.|.|TRBJ2-2
TGCGCCAGCAGCTTGTCGCTGAACACCGGGGAGCTGTTTTTT
CASSLSLNTGELFF
>TRBV14|few|.|TRBJ2-5
TGTGCCAGCAGCCAAATACTCCGGGAGACCCAGTACTTC
CASSQILRETQYF
>TRBV30|few|.|TRBJ1-5
TGTGCCTGGAGTGTGGGGCAGACACGGCAGCCCCAGCATTTT
CAWSVGQTRQPQHF
>TRBV12-3/TRBV12-4|.|TRBD2|TRBJ2-1
TGTGCCAGCAGTTCCGGGACTAGCGGCTACGAGCAGTTCTTC
CASSSGTSGYEQFF
>TRBV4-1|many|.|TRBJ2-7
TGCGCCTCCTCGCAGGGGGGAGCGACATACGAGCAGTACTTC
CASSQGGATYEQYF
>TRBV20-1|many|.|TRBJ2-3
TGCAGTGCTAGAGATTTGGTGACTAACACAGATACGCAGTATTTT
CSARDLVTNTDTQYF
>TRBV20-1|many|TRBD1|TRBJ2-7
TGCAGTGCTAGAGATTGGACAGGGCCCGAGCAGTACTTC
CSARDWTGPEQYF
>TRBV5-5|many|.|TRBJ1-2
TGTGCCAGCAGGTTACAGGGTGGCCTAGACTATGGCTACACCTTC
CASRLQGGLDYGYTF
>TRBV6-1|many|.|TRBJ1-5
TGTGCCAGCAGTGAAGGAGGGAATGATCAGCCCCAGCATTTT
CASSEGGNDQPQHF
>TRBV2|many|.|TRBJ2-1
TGTGCCAGCAGTGAAGAGGGACGGTCCTACAATGAGCAGTTCTTC
CASSEEGRSYNEQFF
>TRBV6-2/TRBV6-3|.|.|TRBJ2-5
TGTGCCAGCAGTTGGATGACTAGTAGGGAGACCCAGTACTTC
CASSWMTSRETQYF
>TRBV11-2|many|TRBD1|TRBJ2-5
TGTGCCAGCAGCCCCCGGACAGGCCAGCCCGACCAGTACTTC
CASSPRTGQPDQYF
>TRBV5-1|.|TRBD2|TRBJ2-7
TGCGCCAGCAGCTTGCGGGGGGGCCTAGCGGAAAACGGCGAGCAGTACTTC
CASSLRGGLAENGEQYF
>TRBV7-3|few|.|TRBJ2-1
TGTGCCAGCAGCTTTTCCGGGTACAATGAGCAGTTCTTC
CASSFSGYNEQFF
>TRBV5-1|.|.|TRBJ2-7
TGCGCCAGCAGCTTGGAGGGGACACGCGAGCAGTACTTC
CASSLEGTREQYF
>TRBV12-3/TRBV12-4|few|TRBD2|TRBJ2-2
TGTGCCAGCAGTTTAGGGGGAAAAGGACTAGCGAATACCGGGGAGCTGTTTTTT
CASSLGGKGLANTGELFF
>TRBV5-1|many|.|TRBJ2-5
TGCGCCAGCAGCGTTGACCTGAACTGGGAGACCCAGTACTTC
CASSVDLNWETQYF
>TRBV7-2|.|.|TRBJ2-5
TGTGCCAGCCTCCCCGGCACTCACCAAGAGACCCAGTACTTC
CASLPGTHQETQYF
>TRBV2|.|.|TRBJ1-1
TGTGCCAGCAGTGGGGAGGTGAACACTGAAGCTTTCTTT
CASSGEVNTEAFF
>TRBV18|.|.|TRBJ2-5
TGTGCCAGCTCAGTATTCATGAACCAAGAGACCCAGTACTTC
CASSVFMNQETQYF
>TRBV27|many|.|TRBJ2-7
TGTGCCAGCAGTACCGGGACGAACGAGCAGTACTTC
CASSTGTNEQYF
>TRBV6-2/TRBV6-3|many|.|TRBJ1-2
TGCGCCAGCAGCCAAACAGGTTATGGCTACACCTTC
CASSQTGYGYTF
>TRBV6-2/TRBV6-3|.|.|TRBJ2-5
TGTGCCATCCGTCACCGGGACCGCCGCCAAGAGACCCAGTACTTC
CAIRHRDRRQETQYF
>TRBV6-5|.|.|TRBJ1-2
TGTGCCAGCAGCCGACGAAGGGACGGCTATGGCTACACCTTC
CASSRRRDGYGYTF
>TRBV10-3|many|.|TRBJ2-1
TGTGCCATCGGGGCGGCGCCCTACAATGAGCAGTTCTTC
CAIGAAPYNEQFF
>TRBV7-9|.|.|TRBJ2-2
TGTGCCAGCAGCTCGCCAGGGCGCGCCACCGGGGAGCTGTTTTTT
CASSSPGRATGELFF
>TRBV6-6|.|.|TRBJ1-2
TGTGCCAGCAGTTACGGGGCCCCCTCTGGCTACACCTTC
CASSYGAPSGYTF
>TRBV20-1|many|.|TRBJ1-5
TGCAGTGCCTTTGGGGGGGGCAATCAGCCCCAGCATTTT
CSAFGGGNQPQHF
>TRBV20-1|many|TRBD2|TRBJ2-3
TGCAGTGCTAGGAAGATCGGCGGGGGGACCACAGATACGCAGTATTTT
CSARKIGGGTTDTQYF
>TRBV5-1|many|TRBD1|TRBJ1-2
TGCGCCAGCAGGGGAACGACAGGGGGCGTCGGTGGCTACACCTTC
CASRGTTGGVGGYTF
>TRBV6-1|few|.|TRBJ2-5
TGTGCCAGCAGTTTAAGGGCAGGTCCTTCCTACAATGAGCAGTACTTC
CASSLRAGPSYNEQYF
>TRBV12-3/TRBV12-4|many|.|TRBJ2-3
TGTGCCAGCACATCGACTAGCACAGATACGCAGTATTTT
CASTSTSTDTQYF
>TRBV7-2|.|TRBD2|TRBJ2-3
TGTGCCAGCAGCTACTCTAGCGGGGACGGGTATTTT
CASSYSSGDGYF
>TRBV5-6|many|.|TRBJ2-4
TGTGCCAGCAGCTTGGACAGCTCCAAAAACATTCAGTACTTC
CASSLDSSKNIQYF
>TRBV24-1|many|TRBD1|TRBJ2-1
TGTGCCACCAGTGCGATGGGACAGGGGAACAATGAGCAGTTCTTC
CATSAMGQGNNEQFF
>TRBV3-1|many|.|TRBJ2-1
TGTGCCAGCAGCCAATGGCACAATGAGCAGTTCTTC
CASSQWHNEQFF
>TRBV5-1|many|TRBD2|TRBJ2-1
TGCGCCAGCAGCTTGATAGTAGCGGGGCCATACAATGAGCAGTTCTTC
CASSLIVAGPYNEQFF
>TRBV7-3|many|.|TRBJ2-1
TGTGCCAGCAGCTTAACGCCTTGGGGGCCCTACAATGAGCAGTTCTTC
CASSLTPWGPYNEQFF
>TRBV10-3|many|TRBD2|TRBJ2-5
TGTGCCATCAGTGAGTCGAAAGGAGGTCTAGCGGGGGGTTCGGAGACCCAGTACTTC
CAISESKGGLAGGSETQYF
>TRBV6-6|many|TRBD1|TRBJ2-5
TGTGCCAGCAGTTACTCTGGACAGGGGAAAGAGACCCAGTACTTC
CASSYSGQGKETQYF
>TRBV11-1|many|TRBD1|TRBJ2-4
TGTGCCAGCAGCTGGGACAGGGAGAGCATTCAGTACTTC
CASSWDRESIQYF
>TRBV7-2|many|.|TRBJ1-6
TGTGCCAGCAGTCAAGCCCTAGGTTACTCCTATAATTCACCCCTCCACTTT
CASSQALGYSYNSPLHF
>TRBV4-1|.|.|TRBJ1-2
TGCGCCAGCAGCCAAGGGGGCGGACAGCCCTATGGCTACACCTTC
CASSQGGGQPYGYTF
>TRBV18|once|.|TRBJ2-7
TGTGCCAGCTCCCGAGGACGGGGTATCTCCTACGAGCAGTACTTC
CASSRGRGISYEQYF
>TRBV5-1|many|.|TRBJ2-1
TGCGCCAGCAGCACCTCCGGGACGGACTACAATGAGCAGTTCTTC
CASSTSGTDYNEQFF
>TRBV11-3|many|TRBD2|TRBJ2-5
TGTGCCAGCAGCTTAAGGCTAGCGGGGTCTCAGGAGGAAGAGACCCAGTACTTC
CASSLRLAGSQEEETQYF
>TRBV5-1|many|.|TRBJ1-2
TGCGCCAGCAGCTTGGAAGGGTTTAAAGGCTACACCTTC
CASSLEGFKGYTF
>TRBV10-3|once|.|TRBJ2-3
TGTGCCATCACTACAGGCCTCTCTAGCACAGATACGCAGTATTTT
CAITTGLSSTDTQYF
>TRBV20-1|many|.|TRBJ2-1
TGCAGTGCTAGAGATCGAATATCCTACAATGAGCAGTTCTTC
CSARDRISYNEQFF
>TRBV9|.|.|TRBJ1-1
TGTGCCAGCAGCGTAGTCGGCAGGGCGGAGACTGAAGCTTTCTTT
CASSVVGRAETEAFF
>TRBV7-2|.|TRBD2|TRBJ2-3
TGTGCCAGCAGCTTAGTTGCGGGAGGGCCCCGAGATACGCAGTATTTT
CASSLVAGGPRDTQYF